This TCR beta chain was captured by sequencing in a study of cytomegalovirus exposure and HLA in healthy donors. At the level of the study: Of the donors genotyped, 398 in all, 75% to 85% fell in the Caucasian-associated ancestry cluster. General study results and limits: Later on, analysis showed that most CMV-associated TCR beta chains appeared to be HLA-restricted.

The PCR had 60 Vbeta and 13 Jbeta primers. Sequencing was performed with immunoSEQ multiplex PCR; in TCRdb, only in-frame clones are kept and a portion is missing. Of 90,000 to 140,000 clones listed, under 85% were seen once; the top ten hold under 1.5%. Notes on this clone: What it recognizes is unknown.

This CDR3 is 16 amino acids long. The germline gives CDR1 SGHRS, CDR2 YFSETQ. V was pared by 4 bases and J by 1 base, with 8 bases of the junction left unmatched. The sequence derives from a man aged 40-49 years in good health and CMV-seronegative. The chain carries TRBV5-1 and TRBJ2-3; TRBD2 matches 8 bases. What was sequenced was PBMCs. Written as DNA, the CDR3 is TGCGCCAGCAGCCCGGGGGGGGGAGTTGGCACAGATACGCAGTATTTT. It encodes CASSPGGGVGTDTQYF.